This TCR beta chain comes out of a study of coeliac disease. Study in general: Coeliac patients had newly diagnosed active disease, refractory type I disease, or gluten-free diet control. Without high-resolution HLA typing, biased TRBV7-2 usage was examined as a proof of principle. Study results and caveats: Known gliadin-specific TRB sequences: about 55% of the 18 coeliac samples, only 1 of 6 controls. Active celiac intraepithelial and lamina propria samples had lower TRB and TRG clonality than control samples.

On this clone: Its specificity is unknown.

Data came from immunoSEQ multiplex PCR; TCRdb stores just in-frame clones and leaves some out. The sample lists over 9,000 clones; 67% were seen once. The CDR3 sequence is 15 residues long. The V end lost 1 base, the J end lost 4 bases, and 13 bases lay between the germline ends. Germline CDR1 is SGHTA and CDR2 is FQGNSA. This receptor was obtained from a woman in her sixties with celiac disease. V gene TRBV7-2 combines with J gene TRBJ2-5, with no clear D. Sequenced: lamina propria lymphocytes from the gut. In DNA, the CDR3 is TGTGCCAGCAGCTTAGTTGCCCTATCGGGAGAGACCCAGTACTTC. Protein: CASSLVALSGETQYF.